The clone carrying this T cell receptor (beta chain) was recorded once. The junction departs from the called germline gene at one end, perhaps through a read error. Profiled with immunoSEQ multiplex PCR; TCRdb holds only in-frame clones, not every one. This repertoire shows about 68,000 clones, more than 85% found once; its top ten account for over 2%. The sample originates from a study of T cell changes during pregnancy in multiple sclerosis. The CDR3 is 14 amino acids. From germline, CDR1 is SGHRS and CDR2 YFSETQ. The sequence was obtained from a female donor with multiple sclerosis, enrolled in a pregnancy study. V gene TRBV5-1 combines with J gene TRBJ1-2; TRBD1 is a possible D gene (6 bases). The specimen was peripheral blood, collected in the first trimester of pregnancy. DNA for the CDR3: TGCGCCAGCAGTTTGGGTGACAGGCTCTATGGCTACACCTTC. This codes for CASSLGDRLYGYTF.